The clone carrying this T cell receptor (beta chain) is classed as medium-sized (0.01 to 0.1%). The antigen is undetermined. It was with 60 Vbeta and 13 Jbeta primers that the PCR ran. Assay used: immunoSEQ multiplex PCR; TCRdb lists only in-frame clones, some missing. In the table there are 50,000 or so clones, around 70% of which are singletons. The CDR3 runs 15 residues. V was pared by 10 bases and J by 4 bases, with 23 bases between. In germline, CDR1 is SGHKS, CDR2 YYEKEE (reference sequence). The sample comes from a study of cytomegalovirus exposure and HLA in healthy donors. Findings and caveats of the study: Segments of the TCR beta V type were, in most cases, productive about 90% or about 30% of the time in an earlier analysis. TCR beta chains numbering some 150 were designated cytomegalovirus-associated. TCR beta V- and J-gene trimming, according to a later analysis, was linked to a missense DCLRE1C variant.

Sequenced material: PBMCs. The gene calls are TRBV5-5 and TRBJ1-2; perhaps TRBD1 as D (5 bases). This TCR was recovered from a woman aged 50 to 60 in good health and CMV-seronegative. The chain's CDR3 is CAGSETALSPYGYTF. DNA of the CDR3: TGTGCCGGGTCAGAGACAGCCCTATCACCCTATGGCTACACCTTC.